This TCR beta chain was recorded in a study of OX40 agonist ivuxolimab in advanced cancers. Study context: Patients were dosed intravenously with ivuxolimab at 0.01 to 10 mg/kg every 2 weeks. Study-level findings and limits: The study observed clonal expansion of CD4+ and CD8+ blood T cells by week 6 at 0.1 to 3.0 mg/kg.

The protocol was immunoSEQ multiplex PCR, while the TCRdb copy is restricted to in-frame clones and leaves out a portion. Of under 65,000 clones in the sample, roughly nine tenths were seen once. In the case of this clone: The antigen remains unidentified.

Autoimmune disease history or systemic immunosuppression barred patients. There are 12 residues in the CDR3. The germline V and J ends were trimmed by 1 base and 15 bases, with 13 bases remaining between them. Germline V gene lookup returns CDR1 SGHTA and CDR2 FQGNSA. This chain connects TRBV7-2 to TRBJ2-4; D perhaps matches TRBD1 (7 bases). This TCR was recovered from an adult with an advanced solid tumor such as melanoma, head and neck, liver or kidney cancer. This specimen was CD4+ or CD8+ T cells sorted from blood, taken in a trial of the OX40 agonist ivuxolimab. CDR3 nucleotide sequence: TGTGCCAGCAGCTTAGGTCAGGGGGGATGGTACTTC. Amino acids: CASSLGQGGWYF.